A selection of T cell receptor beta chains follows, all from one sample in a study of T cells after posttransplantation cyclophosphamide. Produced via immunoSEQ multiplex PCR; TCRdb's table is partial and in-frame only. The repertoire consists of 36,000 or so clones, none detected only once. Sequencing was done on a sample of PBMCs. The receptors here all came from a girl between 10 and 17 years old in good health, CMV-negative, and a related stem cell transplant donor. CDR3s include the opening cysteine and the closing phenylalanine or tryptophan. D genes are given only for firm matches. Rows may omit the clone size; those that give it use once, few, many or a size class.

abundance: few; d_gene: TRBD2; v_gene: TRBV30; j_gene: TRBJ2-7; CDR3nt: TGTGCCTGGAGTCCTAGCGGGACGGCGCAGTACTTC; CDR3aa: CAWSPSGTAQYF
abundance: many; d_gene: TRBD1; v_gene: TRBV5-4; j_gene: TRBJ1-3; CDR3nt: TGTGCCAGCAGCTGGGACAGGGCCTCTGGAAACACCATATATTTT; CDR3aa: CASSWDRASGNTIYF
abundance: NA; d_gene: NA; v_gene: TRBV11-2; j_gene: TRBJ1-5; CDR3nt: TGTGCCAGCAGCTTAGCTGAGGGACAGCCCCAGCATTTT; CDR3aa: CASSLAEGQPQHF
abundance: few; d_gene: TRBD1; v_gene: TRBV4-1; j_gene: TRBJ2-2; CDR3nt: TGCGCCAGCAGCCTCCGGGACAGGTTCACCGGGGAGCTGTTTTTT; CDR3aa: CASSLRDRFTGELFF
abundance: many; d_gene: NA; v_gene: TRBV7-3; j_gene: TRBJ2-2; CDR3nt: TGTGCCAGCAGCTTATTATCTACCCCGGGAGAGATCACCGGGGAGCTGTTTTTT; CDR3aa: CASSLLSTPGEITGELFF
abundance: many; d_gene: TRBD1; v_gene: TRBV10-3; j_gene: TRBJ2-3; CDR3nt: TGTGCCATCAGTGTGGACAGGGGTGAGGCGCAGTATTTT; CDR3aa: CAISVDRGEAQYF
abundance: few; d_gene: NA; v_gene: TRBV5-1; j_gene: TRBJ2-7; CDR3nt: TGCGCCAGCAGCTCGACGACAGGAAGCTACGAGCAGTACTTC; CDR3aa: CASSSTTGSYEQYF
abundance: few; d_gene: TRBD2; v_gene: TRBV5-6; j_gene: TRBJ2-1; CDR3nt: TGTGCCAGCAGCACGCGGACTAGCGGGAGTGGAGATGAGCAGTTCTTC; CDR3aa: CASSTRTSGSGDEQFF
abundance: few; d_gene: NA; v_gene: TRBV28; j_gene: TRBJ2-2; CDR3nt: TGTGCCAGCAGTTTGAGAGGGGAGCTGTTTTTT; CDR3aa: CASSLRGELFF
abundance: few; d_gene: TRBD1; v_gene: TRBV9; j_gene: TRBJ1-3; CDR3nt: TGTGCCAGCAGCGTAGAGGGGACAGGGGGAATTGGAAACACCATATATTTT; CDR3aa: CASSVEGTGGIGNTIYF
abundance: many; d_gene: TRBD1; v_gene: TRBV6-6; j_gene: TRBJ1-1; CDR3nt: TGTGCCAGCAGTTCGCAGGGGGCTGCGGGGACTGAAGCTTTCTTT; CDR3aa: CASSSQGAAGTEAFF
abundance: many; d_gene: TRBD1; v_gene: TRBV5-1; j_gene: TRBJ1-1; CDR3nt: TGCGCCAGCAGCTTCAGTGGACAGGGGAGGAACACTGAAGCTTTCTTT; CDR3aa: CASSFSGQGRNTEAFF
abundance: many; d_gene: TRBD2; v_gene: TRBV11-3; j_gene: TRBJ2-1; CDR3nt: TGTGCCAGCAGCCCCCCGGGACTAGGCAATGAGCAGTTCTTC; CDR3aa: CASSPPGLGNEQFF
abundance: NA; d_gene: NA; v_gene: TRBV5-4; j_gene: TRBJ2-7; CDR3nt: TGTGCCAGCAGCTTGAGAGGGAGGCGAGGCGAGCAGTACTTC; CDR3aa: CASSLRGRRGEQYF
abundance: many; d_gene: NA; v_gene: TRBV27; j_gene: TRBJ1-1; CDR3nt: TGTGCCAGCACTAAAAGCCCGAACACTGAAGCTTTCTTT; CDR3aa: CASTKSPNTEAFF
abundance: many; d_gene: TRBD2; v_gene: TRBV4-2; j_gene: TRBJ2-2; CDR3nt: TGTGCCAGCAGCCAAGAGATATTCAGCGGGAGTGTGAACACCGGGGAGCTGTTTTTT; CDR3aa: CASSQEIFSGSVNTGELFF
abundance: many; d_gene: TRBD2; v_gene: TRBV5-1; j_gene: TRBJ2-2; CDR3nt: TGCGCCAGCAGCTTTGATGAAATGGGACTAGCGGGGAACACCGGGGAGCTGTTTTTT; CDR3aa: CASSFDEMGLAGNTGELFF
abundance: many; d_gene: TRBD1; v_gene: TRBV19; j_gene: TRBJ2-3; CDR3nt: TGTGCCAGTAGTACCGGGACAGCGAGCACAGATACGCAGTATTTT; CDR3aa: CASSTGTASTDTQYF
abundance: many; d_gene: NA; v_gene: TRBV7-3; j_gene: TRBJ2-2; CDR3nt: TGTGCCAGCAGCTTATATCAGGGGAGTACCGGGGAGCTGTTTTTT; CDR3aa: CASSLYQGSTGELFF
abundance: NA; d_gene: NA; v_gene: TRBV30; j_gene: TRBJ2-2; CDR3nt: TGTGCCTGGAGTGTATCAGTGTGGGAGCTGTTTTTT; CDR3aa: CAWSVSVWELFF
abundance: many; d_gene: NA; v_gene: TRBV30; j_gene: TRBJ2-6; CDR3nt: TGTGCCTGGAGTGTAAAGCTCTCTGGGGCCAACGTCCTGACTTTC; CDR3aa: CAWSVKLSGANVLTF
abundance: many; d_gene: TRBD1; v_gene: TRBV18; j_gene: TRBJ1-1; CDR3nt: TGTGCCAGCTCACCCGGACAGGGAATGAACACTGAAGCTTTCTTT; CDR3aa: CASSPGQGMNTEAFF